A single sample is the source of the 11 T cell receptor beta chains below, sequenced in a study of radiotherapy plus CTLA-4 blockade in lung cancer. Using immunoSEQ multiplex PCR, the repertoire was profiled, and TCRdb retains in-frame clones only, with some absent. The repertoire has tens of thousands of clones, around 79% of them found once; the top ten carry under 8%. The source was peripheral blood, collected from a patient treated with radiotherapy plus ipilimumab. Receptors were obtained from a human donor with non-small cell lung cancer who had stable disease on radiotherapy plus ipilimumab.

This clone turned up a few times. The chain carries TRBV25-1 and TRBJ1-1; D gene uncertain. The germline CDR1 and CDR2 sequences are MGHDK and SYGVNS. V was cut by 4 bases and J by 3 bases, with 6 bases left in between. This CDR3 comprises 12 residues. Here the CDR3 reads CASSGPYTEAFF. CDR3 in DNA: TGTGCCAGCAGTGGCCCCTACACTGAAGCTTTCTTT.

The chain has TRBV14 and TRBJ1-1; 7 bases line up with TRBD1. V dropped 5 bases and J dropped 1; count of bases not matched to a gene: 7. Germline V CDR1 and CDR2: SGHDN, FVKESK. CDR3 length: 15 amino acids. The DNA of the CDR3 is TGTGCCAGCAGCATTCGAAGGACAGGGAACACTGAAGCTTTCTTT. This translates into CASSIRRTGNTEAFF.

This rearrangement joins TRBV10-2 to TRBJ2-7; D may be TRBD1 (6 bases). The V and J ends lost 6 bases and 1 base respectively, with 13 bases between them. Looked up from germline, CDR1 is WSHSY and CDR2 is SAAADI. The CDR3 runs 14 residues. The CDR3 sequence is CASSRSRGSYEQYV. The CDR3 DNA sequence: TGCGCCAGCAGCCGATCCAGGGGTTCCTACGAGCAGTACGTC.

The chain uses TRBV14 and TRBJ2-7, with D maybe TRBD1 (5 bases). V lost 5 bases and J 6 bases, leaving 14 bases between the germline ends. In germline, CDR1 is SGHDN, CDR2 FVKESK. This CDR3 spans 13 amino acids. CDR3 coding DNA: TGTGCCAGCAGCACGCACCAGGGAAGCGAGCAGTACTTC. Its translation is CASSTHQGSEQYF.

This clone has just a few counts. CDR3 sequence: CASSSDRVHEQYF. CDR3 sequence (DNA): TGTGCCAGTAGTAGCGACAGGGTCCACGAGCAGTACTTC. The chain joins TRBV19 to TRBJ2-7; 7 bases agree with TRBD1. The CDR3 extends over 13 amino acids. Germline loops: CDR1 LNHDA, CDR2 SQIVND (reference sequence). V lost 4 bases and J lost 5; bases outside the gene matches: 5. The complete variable domain, with remaining parts taken from reference TRBV19 and TRBJ2-7, reads DGGITQSPKYLFRKEGQNVTLSCEQNLNHDAMYWYRQDPGQGLRLIYYSQIVNDFQKGDIAEGYSVSREKKESFPLTVTSAQKNPTAFYLCASSSDRVHEQYFGPGTRLTVT.

The chain combines TRBV28 with TRBJ1-2; 11 bases are shared with TRBD1. J gave up 4 bases and V 9 bases, and 7 bases lay outside the gene matches. This CDR3 has 14 amino acids. Germline CDR1 and CDR2: MDHEN and SYDVKM. The CDR3 nucleotides are TGTGCCAGTCAGCGCGGGACAGGGGGCTATGGCTACACCTTC. This gives the protein CASQRGTGGYGYTF.

The V gene is TRBV6-1, the J gene TRBJ2-5, with D uncertain. Trimming shortened V by 6 bases and J by 2 bases, and 13 bases separated the two germline ends. The CDR3 sequence is 14 residues long. From germline, CDR1 is MNHNS and CDR2 SASEGT. CDR3 in amino acids: CASRTQQSQETQYF. CDR3 sequence (DNA): TGTGCCAGCAGGACCCAACAGTCTCAAGAGACCCAGTACTTC.

The CDR3 DNA reads TGCAGCGGGGCGGAGAGCTATGGCTACACCTTC. Translated, it gives CSGAESYGYTF. V and J are TRBV29-1 and TRBJ1-2; unclear D gene. Per the germline V gene, CDR1 is SQVTM and CDR2 is ANQGSEA. The CDR3 has 11 residues. V shed 7 bases and J shed 4 bases, with 10 bases lying between them.

This chain links TRBV28 with TRBJ1-5; the D gene is possibly TRBD1 (5 bases). CDR1 and CDR2 (germline): MDHEN, SYDVKM. CDR3 length: 17 amino acids. The V gene lost 5 bases and the J gene lost 5 bases, with 22 bases spanning the gap. The CDR3 reads CASSLQTSGGFDQPQHF. As DNA, the CDR3 is TGTGCCAGCAGTCTCCAAACCTCTGGGGGGTTCGATCAGCCCCAGCATTTT.

V gene TRBV5-6 combines with J gene TRBJ2-2; no reliable D call. The CDR3 contains 11 residues. The V gene lost 4 bases and the J gene lost 8 bases, with 6 bases spanning the gap. CDR1 is SGHDT, CDR2 YYEEEE, per germline. The CDR3 loop reads CASSRPGELFF. In DNA, the CDR3 is TGTGCCAGCAGCCGGCCGGGGGAGCTGTTTTTT.

V usage is TRBV5-1 and J usage is TRBJ2-2, with TRBD1 matching over 10 bases. The CDR3 runs to 16 residues. Germline V CDR1 and CDR2: SGHRS, YFSETQ. V shed 1 base and J 5 bases; nucleotides not matched to a gene: 5. Written as DNA, the CDR3 is TGCGCCAGCAGCTTGAACGGACAGGGGGTTACCGGGGAGCTGTTTTTT. It yields the protein CASSLNGQGVTGELFF.